This T cell receptor (beta chain) was sequenced during a study of T cells in lung cancer brain metastases. Patients with a history of multiple malignancies were excluded. The method was immunoSEQ multiplex PCR; TCRdb's version includes in-frame clones alone and lacks a portion of them. The table lists 5,600 or so clones, over 65% of them singletons. Trimming stripped 3 bases from V and 5 bases from J, with 13 bases between. This CDR3 contains 14 residues. Germline CDR1 reads MNHNY; CDR2 reads SVGAGI (reference sequence). This chain uses TRBV6-6 with TRBJ1-1; D is possibly TRBD1 (5 bases). Material: tumor tissue from a brain metastasis. This TCR came from a man aged 45-65 years with non-small cell lung cancer that had spread to the brain. The CDR3 sequence: CASSYDGEGTEAFF. The CDR3 bases are TGTGCCAGCAGTTATGACGGAGAGGGGACTGAAGCTTTCTTT.